Listed below are T cell receptor beta chains from one sample, sequenced in a study of radiotherapy plus CTLA-4 blockade in lung cancer. The method was immunoSEQ multiplex PCR; TCRdb's version includes in-frame clones alone and lacks a portion of them. The sample has 45,000 or so clones, about 88% seen once; the top ten hold approximately 7.8%. The sequencing here drew on peripheral blood, taken from a patient treated with radiotherapy plus ipilimumab. The receptors were gathered from a human donor with non-small cell lung cancer whose response to radiotherapy plus ipilimumab could not be evaluated. The CDR3 runs from the conserved cysteine through the conserved F or W. Fields, in order: V gene, J gene, D gene, clone size, CDR3 protein, CDR3 DNA. D genes are given only for firm matches. Size is omitted from some rows. Given values are once, few, many or a class for expanded clones.

V gene: TRBV4-3; J gene: TRBJ2-3; D gene: TRBD2; clone size: -; CDR3 protein: CASSQGTGGRTDTQYF; CDR3 DNA: TGCGCCAGCAGCCAAGGAACGGGAGGGCGGACAGATACGCAGTATTTT
V gene: TRBV7-2; J gene: TRBJ2-5; D gene: -; clone size: -; CDR3 protein: CASSPQGYQETQYF; CDR3 DNA: TGTGCCAGCAGCCCGCAGGGGTACCAAGAGACCCAGTACTTC
V gene: TRBV11-2; J gene: TRBJ2-7; D gene: TRBD1; clone size: -; CDR3 protein: CASSKNRQGTYEQYF; CDR3 DNA: TGTGCCAGCTCGAAAAACCGACAGGGCACCTACGAGCAGTACTTC
V gene: TRBV18; J gene: TRBJ2-1; D gene: TRBD2; clone size: -; CDR3 protein: CASSPPLAGGYNEQFF; CDR3 DNA: TGTGCCAGCTCACCACCCCTCGCGGGAGGCTACAATGAGCAGTTCTTC
V gene: TRBV6-6; J gene: TRBJ1-2; D gene: -; clone size: once; CDR3 protein: CASSYADSRNYGYTF; CDR3 DNA: TGTGCCAGCAGTTACGCCGACAGTCGTAACTATGGCTACACCTTC
V gene: TRBV28; J gene: TRBJ2-7; D gene: -; clone size: once; CDR3 protein: CASCDAHEQYF; CDR3 DNA: TGTGCCAGCTGCGATGCCCACGAGCAGTACTTC
V gene: TRBV25-1; J gene: TRBJ1-1; D gene: TRBD1; clone size: -; CDR3 protein: CASTWTGGYTEAFF; CDR3 DNA: TGTGCCAGCACTTGGACAGGGGGGTACACTGAAGCTTTCTTT
V gene: TRBV10-3; J gene: TRBJ1-2; D gene: -; clone size: -; CDR3 protein: CAISADRWPTYGYTF; CDR3 DNA: TGTGCCATCAGCGCCGACAGGTGGCCGACCTATGGCTACACCTTC
V gene: TRBV7-2; J gene: TRBJ2-7; D gene: TRBD1; clone size: -; CDR3 protein: CASSPGTGTDLKQYF; CDR3 DNA: TGTGCCAGCAGCCCCGGTACGGGGACAGATCTTAAGCAGTACTTC
V gene: TRBV9; J gene: TRBJ2-3; D gene: TRBD2; clone size: -; CDR3 protein: CASSVDHSGGADTQYF; CDR3 DNA: TGTGCCAGCAGCGTAGACCATAGCGGGGGCGCAGATACGCAGTATTTT
V gene: TRBV29-1; J gene: TRBJ2-1; D gene: -; clone size: -; CDR3 protein: CRGGNTYNEQFF; CDR3 DNA: TGCAGGGGGGGTAACACCTACAATGAGCAGTTCTTC
V gene: TRBV29-1; J gene: TRBJ2-7; D gene: -; clone size: once; CDR3 protein: CSVTFGGGAEQYF; CDR3 DNA: TGCAGCGTTACCTTCGGCGGAGGAGCCGAGCAGTACTTC
V gene: TRBV7-7; J gene: TRBJ2-2; D gene: TRBD1; clone size: -; CDR3 protein: CASSLDRGNTGELFF; CDR3 DNA: TGTGCCAGCAGCTTGGACAGGGGAAACACCGGGGAGCTGTTTTTT
V gene: TRBV7-2; J gene: TRBJ1-4; D gene: -; clone size: -; CDR3 protein: CASSLDRINEKLFF; CDR3 DNA: TGTGCCAGCAGCTTAGACAGGATCAATGAAAAACTGTTTTTT
V gene: TRBV19; J gene: TRBJ1-1; D gene: TRBD1; clone size: -; CDR3 protein: CASSALDRGGNTEAFF; CDR3 DNA: TGTGCCAGTAGTGCTTTGGACAGGGGGGGTAACACTGAAGCTTTCTTT
V gene: TRBV11-3; J gene: TRBJ2-7; D gene: -; clone size: -; CDR3 protein: CASSLGRGADEQYF; CDR3 DNA: TGTGCCAGCAGCTTAGGAAGGGGTGCGGACGAGCAGTACTTC
V gene: TRBV5-1; J gene: TRBJ1-6; D gene: -; clone size: -; CDR3 protein: CASSLGGGNSPLHF; CDR3 DNA: TGCGCCAGCAGCTTGGGGGGAGGTAATTCACCCCTCCACTTT
V gene: TRBV6-5; J gene: TRBJ1-2; D gene: -; clone size: -; CDR3 protein: CASSTGGNRYGYTF; CDR3 DNA: TGTGCCAGCAGCACGGGGGGAAATCGCTATGGCTACACCTTC
V gene: TRBV27; J gene: TRBJ2-7; D gene: TRBD1; clone size: -; CDR3 protein: CASSSGTGGPYEQYF; CDR3 DNA: TGTGCCAGCAGCTCAGGGACAGGGGGACCCTACGAGCAGTACTTC
V gene: TRBV27; J gene: TRBJ2-7; D gene: -; clone size: -; CDR3 protein: CASSLSLQGEQYF; CDR3 DNA: TGTGCCAGCAGTTTATCCCTCCAGGGTGAGCAGTACTTC
V gene: TRBV5-1; J gene: TRBJ2-7; D gene: TRBD2; clone size: few; CDR3 protein: CASSPIRTSGGDEQYF; CDR3 DNA: TGCGCCAGCAGCCCAATCCGGACTAGCGGGGGAGACGAGCAGTACTTC
V gene: TRBV19; J gene: TRBJ2-7; D gene: TRBD1; clone size: -; CDR3 protein: CASTTGTVGTYEQYF; CDR3 DNA: TGTGCCAGTACTACCGGGACAGTGGGCACCTACGAGCAGTACTTC
V gene: TRBV11-2; J gene: TRBJ2-7; D gene: -; clone size: -; CDR3 protein: CASSLAGTIYEQYF; CDR3 DNA: TGTGCCAGCAGCTTAGCGGGAACCATCTACGAGCAGTACTTC
V gene: TRBV9; J gene: TRBJ2-1; D gene: TRBD2; clone size: -; CDR3 protein: CASSIEGGRGLDNEQFF; CDR3 DNA: TGTGCCAGCAGCATAGAAGGCGGGAGGGGCCTGGACAATGAGCAGTTCTTC
V gene: TRBV18; J gene: TRBJ2-2; D gene: -; clone size: -; CDR3 protein: CASSRATVEQGYGGELFF; CDR3 DNA: TGTGCCAGCTCACGCGCGACGGTGGAACAGGGTTATGGCGGGGAGCTGTTTTTT
V gene: TRBV6-5; J gene: TRBJ2-1; D gene: -; clone size: -; CDR3 protein: CASTSYASSYNEQFF; CDR3 DNA: TGTGCCAGCACCTCTTACGCGAGCTCCTACAATGAGCAGTTCTTC
V gene: TRBV6-1; J gene: TRBJ2-5; D gene: TRBD2; clone size: -; CDR3 protein: CASSDRTSGTYQETQYF; CDR3 DNA: TGTGCCAGCAGTGATCGGACTAGCGGGACTTACCAAGAGACCCAGTACTTC
V gene: TRBV28; J gene: TRBJ2-6; D gene: TRBD2; clone size: -; CDR3 protein: CASTMRVAGVGANVLTF; CDR3 DNA: TGTGCCAGCACCATGAGGGTAGCGGGAGTTGGGGCCAACGTCCTGACTTTC
V gene: TRBV7-8; J gene: TRBJ2-1; D gene: -; clone size: -; CDR3 protein: CASSLGLRAGSYNEQFF; CDR3 DNA: TGTGCCAGCAGCTTGGGGTTAAGGGCGGGCTCCTACAATGAGCAGTTCTTC
V gene: TRBV6-5; J gene: TRBJ1-1; D gene: -; clone size: once; CDR3 protein: CASSRQVYSNTEAFF; CDR3 DNA: TGTGCCAGCAGTAGACAGGTATACTCGAACACTGAAGCTTTCTTT
V gene: TRBV5-1; J gene: TRBJ2-2; D gene: -; clone size: -; CDR3 protein: CASSLVGEGTGELFF; CDR3 DNA: TGCGCCAGCAGCTTGGTAGGGGAAGGAACCGGGGAGCTGTTTTTT
V gene: TRBV9; J gene: TRBJ2-3; D gene: TRBD2; clone size: -; CDR3 protein: CASSVGGRATDTQYF; CDR3 DNA: TGTGCCAGCAGCGTGGGCGGGAGGGCCACAGATACGCAGTATTTT
V gene: TRBV30; J gene: TRBJ2-1; D gene: -; clone size: -; CDR3 protein: CAWSFEGISYNEQFF; CDR3 DNA: TGTGCCTGGAGTTTTGAGGGAATCTCCTACAATGAGCAGTTCTTC
V gene: TRBV10-2; J gene: TRBJ1-1; D gene: -; clone size: once; CDR3 protein: CASSERGADTEAFF; CDR3 DNA: TGCGCCAGCAGTGAGCGGGGGGCGGACACTGAAGCTTTCTTT
V gene: TRBV5-1; J gene: TRBJ2-3; D gene: TRBD1; clone size: -; CDR3 protein: CASSTGTGGRSTDTQYF; CDR3 DNA: TGCGCCAGCAGCACCGGGACAGGGGGGAGAAGCACAGATACGCAGTATTTT
V gene: TRBV5-1; J gene: TRBJ2-1; D gene: -; clone size: -; CDR3 protein: CASSARFGTSEQFF; CDR3 DNA: TGCGCCAGCAGCGCTCGATTCGGGACTTCCGAGCAGTTCTTC
V gene: TRBV27; J gene: TRBJ2-6; D gene: TRBD1; clone size: -; CDR3 protein: CASSSRDRGPGLIKGSGANVLTF; CDR3 DNA: TGTGCCAGCAGTTCGCGGGACAGGGGGCCAGGACTTATCAAGGGCTCTGGGGCCAACGTCCTGACTTTC
V gene: TRBV6-5; J gene: TRBJ2-1; D gene: -; clone size: -; CDR3 protein: CASSPGRGYNEQFF; CDR3 DNA: TGTGCCAGCAGCCCCGGGAGAGGGTACAATGAGCAGTTCTTC
V gene: TRBV5-1; J gene: TRBJ1-2; D gene: -; clone size: -; CDR3 protein: CASSSGTLPYGYTF; CDR3 DNA: TGCGCCAGCAGCTCGGGGACACTACCCTATGGCTACACCTTC
V gene: TRBV7-2; J gene: TRBJ1-5; D gene: -; clone size: few; CDR3 protein: CASSLGQGNQPQHF; CDR3 DNA: TGTGCCAGCAGCTTAGGGCAGGGGAATCAGCCCCAGCATTTT
V gene: TRBV7-2; J gene: TRBJ2-7; D gene: TRBD1; clone size: -; CDR3 protein: CASSLAGPGTVSYEQYF; CDR3 DNA: TGTGCCAGCAGCTTAGCTGGCCCCGGGACAGTATCCTACGAGCAGTACTTC
V gene: TRBV11-2; J gene: TRBJ1-6; D gene: -; clone size: -; CDR3 protein: CASSLVAGEGSPLHF; CDR3 DNA: TGTGCCAGCAGCTTAGTGGCAGGGGAAGGTTCACCCCTCCACTTT
V gene: TRBV25-1; J gene: TRBJ2-3; D gene: TRBD1; clone size: few; CDR3 protein: CASSGRDRVSDTQYF; CDR3 DNA: TGTGCCAGCAGTGGGCGGGACAGGGTGTCAGATACGCAGTATTTT
V gene: TRBV19; J gene: TRBJ1-2; D gene: -; clone size: -; CDR3 protein: CASSTLDSYGYTF; CDR3 DNA: TGTGCCAGTAGTACCCTGGACAGTTATGGCTACACCTTC
V gene: TRBV2; J gene: TRBJ2-7; D gene: TRBD1; clone size: medium-sized; CDR3 protein: CASSRDRGYEQYF; CDR3 DNA: TGTGCCAGCAGCCGGGACAGGGGTTACGAGCAGTACTTC
V gene: TRBV6-5; J gene: TRBJ2-7; D gene: -; clone size: -; CDR3 protein: CASRSTDSYEQYF; CDR3 DNA: TGTGCCAGCAGGTCTACAGACTCCTACGAGCAGTACTTC
V gene: TRBV6-1; J gene: TRBJ1-2; D gene: -; clone size: -; CDR3 protein: CASSPRQDYGYTF; CDR3 DNA: TGTGCCAGCAGCCCTCGACAGGACTATGGCTACACCTTC
V gene: TRBV10-2; J gene: TRBJ2-7; D gene: -; clone size: -; CDR3 protein: CASSELGVFYEQYF; CDR3 DNA: TGCGCCAGCAGTGAGTTAGGGGTTTTCTACGAGCAGTACTTC
V gene: TRBV7-2; J gene: TRBJ2-3; D gene: TRBD2; clone size: -; CDR3 protein: CASSLSGGPDTQYF; CDR3 DNA: TGTGCCAGCAGCTTAAGCGGGGGACCAGATACGCAGTATTTT
V gene: TRBV28; J gene: TRBJ2-3; D gene: -; clone size: -; CDR3 protein: CASSSPRSGSTDTQYF; CDR3 DNA: TGTGCCAGCAGTTCCCCGAGGTCGGGGAGCACAGATACGCAGTATTTT
V gene: TRBV7-2; J gene: TRBJ2-7; D gene: TRBD1; clone size: -; CDR3 protein: CASSLAVTGHEQYF; CDR3 DNA: TGTGCCAGCAGCTTAGCGGTGACAGGGCACGAGCAGTACTTC
V gene: TRBV5-1; J gene: TRBJ1-3; D gene: -; clone size: -; CDR3 protein: CASSFGPTGPSGNTIYF; CDR3 DNA: TGCGCCAGCAGCTTTGGCCCTACAGGGCCCTCTGGAAACACCATATATTTT
V gene: TRBV5-4; J gene: TRBJ2-4; D gene: TRBD1; clone size: once; CDR3 protein: CASSLGTGGTKNIQYF; CDR3 DNA: TGTGCCAGCAGCTTGGGGACAGGGGGAACCAAAAACATTCAGTACTTC